This TCR beta chain was documented in a study of T cells after yellow fever vaccination. By 5'RACE template switching, TCR cDNA was produced, with a universal primer site and UMIs added in the process. TCRdb re-derived calls from the 5' RACE reads in MiXCR, one entry per CDR3 protein. The sample carries a few hundred thousand distinct CDR3 sequences, 9.5% to 15% recorded once. This clonotype was seen ten or more times. The antigen is not known. Study observations and caveats: FACS-sorted repertoires could contain abundant clonotypes contaminating from the bulk population.

The specimen comprised CD4+ T cells sorted from PBMCs, sampled 15 days after the yellow fever booster vaccination. The sequence came from a man aged 18 to 30 who received the YFV17D yellow fever vaccine.

The CDR3 nucleotides are TGCGCCAGCAGCCCGGACGGGGAAGAGACCCAGTACTTC. It codes for CASSPDGEETQYF. The V call is TRBV5-1, the J call TRBJ2-5; perhaps TRBD2 as D (5 bases). CDR1 and CDR2 from the germline V gene are SGHRS and YFSETQ. V was cut by 4 bases and J by 3 bases, with 10 bases left in between. This CDR3 region has 13 residues. The full variable domain, its missing parts supplied by reference TRBV5-1 and TRBJ2-5, is KAGVTQTPRYLIKTRGQQVTLSCSPISGHRSVSWYQQTPGQGLQFLFEYFSETQRNKGNFPGRFSGRQFSNSRSEMNVSTLELGDSALYLCASSPDGEETQYFGPGTRLLVL.